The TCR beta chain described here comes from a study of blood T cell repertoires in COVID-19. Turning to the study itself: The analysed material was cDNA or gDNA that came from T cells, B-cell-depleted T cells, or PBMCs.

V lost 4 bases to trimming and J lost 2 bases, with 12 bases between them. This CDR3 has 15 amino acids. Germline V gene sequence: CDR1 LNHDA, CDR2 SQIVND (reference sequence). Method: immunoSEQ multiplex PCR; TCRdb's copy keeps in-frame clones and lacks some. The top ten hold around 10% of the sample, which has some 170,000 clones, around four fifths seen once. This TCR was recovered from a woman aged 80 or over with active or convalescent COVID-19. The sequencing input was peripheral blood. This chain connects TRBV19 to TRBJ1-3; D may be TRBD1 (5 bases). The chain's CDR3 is CASSTGGATGNTIYF. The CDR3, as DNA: TGTGCCAGTAGTACCGGAGGGGCCACTGGAAACACCATATATTTT.